Below, 9 T cell receptor beta chains from the same sample are listed, as sequenced in a study of early stage breast cancer tumors. The method was immunoSEQ multiplex PCR; TCRdb's version includes in-frame clones alone and lacks a portion of them. The table records around 53,000 clones, under 95% of them present only once. Sequenced: blood. These receptors were collected from a person between 70 and 80 years old with breast cancer.

The J gene is TRBJ2-3, the V gene TRBV5-1, with 12 positions matching TRBD2. This CDR3 is 16 amino acids long. V dropped 4 bases and J dropped 3; count of bases not matched to a gene: 6. The germline gives CDR1 SGHRS, CDR2 YFSETQ. The CDR3 DNA follows: TGCGCCAGCAGCCAACTAGCGGGAGGTCGGACAGATACGCAGTATTTT. This encodes CASSQLAGGRTDTQYF.

There are a few counts of this clone. The chain recombines TRBV11-3 with TRBJ1-6, with 7 bases lining up with TRBD1. The CDR3 has 13 residues. In germline, CDR1 is SGHNT, CDR2 YENEEA. Germline trimming cut 5 bases from V and 11 bases from J; bases unmatched to any gene: 6. The CDR3 DNA reads TGTGCCAGCAGCAAGGACAGGTTTACACCCCTCCACTTT. This gives the protein CASSKDRFTPLHF.

J is TRBJ1-6 and V is TRBV30; D gene ambiguous. V gave up 0 bases and J gave up 9 bases, with 6 bases separating them. The CDR3 totals 12 residues. The germline CDR1 and CDR2 sequences are GTSNPN and SVGIG (reference sequence). For the CDR3, the DNA is TGTGCCTGGAGTGTAAATAGTTCACCCCTCCACTTT. This gives the protein CAWSVNSSPLHF.

This clone is a singleton in its sample. The chain joins TRBV28 to TRBJ2-7, with TRBD1 identical over 11 bases. V shed 6 bases, J shed 3 bases, and the junction held 7 bases outside the gene matches. Per the germline V gene, CDR1 is MDHEN and CDR2 is SYDVKM. The CDR3 runs to 15 residues. The CDR3 loop is CASSSRTGGIYEQYF. The CDR3 DNA is TGTGCCAGCAGCTCAAGGACAGGGGGCATCTACGAGCAGTACTTC. Filled out from reference TRBV28 and TRBJ2-7, the complete variable domain reads DVKVTQSSRYLVKRTGEKVFLECVQDMDHENMFWYRQDPGLGLRLIYFSYDVKMKEKGDIPEGYSVSREKKERFSLILESASTNQTSMYLCASSSRTGGIYEQYFGPGTRLTVT.

The rearrangement uses TRBV10-3 and TRBJ2-1; TRBD2 might be the D (6 bases). Germline V CDR1 and CDR2: ENHRY, SYGVKD. This CDR3 is built from 16 residues. Between the trimmed V and J ends, which lost 0 bases and 1 base, there was a span of 10 bases. The CDR3 spells CAISESFGGSYNEQFF. In DNA, the CDR3 is TGTGCCATCAGTGAGTCGTTCGGGGGATCCTACAATGAGCAGTTCTTC.

The chain recombines TRBV5-1 with TRBJ2-2, with D possibly TRBD1 on 5 matching bases. The CDR3 is 14 amino acids. Trimming took off 0 bases at V and 5 bases at J, with 8 bases between the two ends. Per germline, CDR1 SGHRS and CDR2 YFSETQ. CDR3 amino acids: CASSLGGRTGELFF. The CDR3 region has the DNA TGCGCCAGCAGCTTGGGGGGCCGAACCGGGGAGCTGTTTTTT.

The V gene is TRBV19, the J gene TRBJ1-2; D is perhaps TRBD1 (5 bases). The germline gives CDR1 LNHDA, CDR2 SQIVND (reference sequence). V lost 3 bases and J 4 bases, leaving 9 bases between the germline ends. CDR3 length: 13 residues. The CDR3 protein is CASSMGQIYGYTF. As DNA, the CDR3 is TGTGCCAGTAGTATGGGGCAGATCTATGGCTACACCTTC.

The chain's CDR3 is CASSFLTGGGSGELFF. The CDR3, as DNA: TGTGCCAGCAGTTTCCTGACAGGGGGCGGATCCGGGGAGCTGTTTTTT. The chain combines TRBV6-6 with TRBJ2-2; 10 bases match TRBD1. The CDR3 loop spans 16 amino acids. CDR1 and CDR2 (germline): MNHNY, SVGAGI (reference sequence). J was trimmed by 6 bases and V by 4 bases; bases with no gene match: 8.

The CDR3 loop reads CASSLGPGYEQYF. The CDR3 bases are TGTGCCAGCAGCTTAGGTCCAGGCTACGAGCAGTACTTC. The V call is TRBV7-2, the J call TRBJ2-7; D gene uncertain. CDR3 length: 13 residues. Germline V gene lookup returns CDR1 SGHTA and CDR2 FQGNSA. V lost 1 base to trimming and J lost 3 bases, with 7 bases between them.